Given below is one T cell receptor beta chain in context. The antigen is not known. CDR3 of TCR beta was amplified from genomic DNA via a two-round multiplex PCR. It was primers specific to each TRBV and TRBJ gene that first-round PCR used. TCRdb itself ran the multiplex PCR reads through MiXCR, one entry per CDR3 protein. The sample lists approximately 28,000 distinct CDR3 sequences; around 40% were seen once. This entry is derived from a study of prognosis after radiotherapy for stage I lung cancer. Study-level information: SBRT radiotherapy comprised 3 to 5 fractions at a biologically effective dose of at least 100 Gy. Following radiotherapy, a few patients went on to present distant metastases at a median of 7 months, and approximately 15 exhibited no significant progression.

Broader study findings: Patients who developed distant metastases had lower Shannon entropy after stereotactic body radiation therapy.

The CDR3 is 15 amino acids. Looked up from germline, CDR1 is MNHEY and CDR2 is SMNVEV (reference sequence). Trimming removed 2 bases at V and 5 bases at J, with 15 bases between. This TCR was recovered from a donor over 45 with non-small cell lung cancer. The V gene is TRBV27, the J gene TRBJ1-2; D gene uncertain. Sequencing used PBMCs, obtained before or after stereotactic body radiation therapy (not recorded which). This chain's CDR3 is CASSLVPVGPYGYTF. The CDR3 DNA is TGTGCCAGCAGTTTAGTACCAGTCGGACCTTATGGCTACACCTTC.